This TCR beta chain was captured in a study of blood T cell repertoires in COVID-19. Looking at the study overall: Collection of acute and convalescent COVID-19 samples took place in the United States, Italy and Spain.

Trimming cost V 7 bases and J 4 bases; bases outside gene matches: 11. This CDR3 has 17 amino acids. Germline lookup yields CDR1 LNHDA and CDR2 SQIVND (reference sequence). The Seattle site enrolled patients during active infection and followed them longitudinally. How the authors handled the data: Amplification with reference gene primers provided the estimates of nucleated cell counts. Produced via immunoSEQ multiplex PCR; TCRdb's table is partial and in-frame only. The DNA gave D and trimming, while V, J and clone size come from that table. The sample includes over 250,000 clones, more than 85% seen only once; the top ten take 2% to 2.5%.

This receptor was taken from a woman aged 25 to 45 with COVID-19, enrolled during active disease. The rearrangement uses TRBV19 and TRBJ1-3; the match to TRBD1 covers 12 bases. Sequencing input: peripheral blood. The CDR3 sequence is CASTDPGQGAAGNTIYF. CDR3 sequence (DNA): TGTGCCAGTACTGATCCGGGACAGGGGGCTGCAGGAAACACCATATATTTT.